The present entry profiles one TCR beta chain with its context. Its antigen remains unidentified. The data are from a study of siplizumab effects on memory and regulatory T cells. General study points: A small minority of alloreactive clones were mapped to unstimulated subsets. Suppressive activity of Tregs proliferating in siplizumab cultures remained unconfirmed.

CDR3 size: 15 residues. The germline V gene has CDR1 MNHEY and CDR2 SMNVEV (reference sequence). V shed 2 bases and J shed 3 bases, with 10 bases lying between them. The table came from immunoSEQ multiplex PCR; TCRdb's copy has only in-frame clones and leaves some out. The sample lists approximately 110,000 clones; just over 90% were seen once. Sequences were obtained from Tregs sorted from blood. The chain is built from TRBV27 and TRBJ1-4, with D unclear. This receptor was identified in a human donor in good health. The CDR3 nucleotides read TGTGCCAGCAGTTTAATGGGGTCACCTAATGAAAAACTGTTTTTT. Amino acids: CASSLMGSPNEKLFF.